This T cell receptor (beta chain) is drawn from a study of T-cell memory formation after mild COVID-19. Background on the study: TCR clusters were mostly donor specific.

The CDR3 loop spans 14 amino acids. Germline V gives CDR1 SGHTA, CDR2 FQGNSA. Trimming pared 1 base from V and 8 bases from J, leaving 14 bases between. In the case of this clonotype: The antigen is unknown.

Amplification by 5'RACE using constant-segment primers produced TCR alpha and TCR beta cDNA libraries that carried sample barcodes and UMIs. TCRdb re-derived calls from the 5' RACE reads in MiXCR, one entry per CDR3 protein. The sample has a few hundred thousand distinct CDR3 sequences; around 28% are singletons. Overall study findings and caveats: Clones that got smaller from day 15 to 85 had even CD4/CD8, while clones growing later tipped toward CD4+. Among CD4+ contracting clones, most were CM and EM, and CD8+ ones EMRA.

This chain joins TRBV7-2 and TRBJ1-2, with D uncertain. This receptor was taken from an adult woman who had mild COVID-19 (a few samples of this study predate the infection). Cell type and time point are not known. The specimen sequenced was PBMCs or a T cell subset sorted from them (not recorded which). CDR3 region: CASSLGQVFGGYTF. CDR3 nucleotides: TGTGCCAGCAGCTTAGGGCAGGTTTTCGGGGGCTACACCTTC. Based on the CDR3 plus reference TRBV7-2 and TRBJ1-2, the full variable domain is GAGVSQSPSNKVTEKGKDVELRCDPISGHTALYWYRQSLGQGLEFLIYFQGNSAPDKSGLPSDRFSAERTGGSVSTLTIQRTQQEDSAVYLCASSLGQVFGGYTFGSGTRLTVV.